The clone carrying this T cell receptor beta chain was counted at least ten times. TCR beta VDJ and CDR3 profiling used genomic DNA as template. TCRdb reprocessed the reads via MiXCR and lists one record per CDR3 protein. Of some 170,000 distinct CDR3 sequences detected, around half appear once; the ten largest clones hold 0.85% to 1.3%. Patients picked for sequencing had shown CD8+CD57+ cell expansion detected by flow cytometry. These data belong to a study of CD8+CD57+ T cells in acquired aplastic anemia. The specimen sequenced was sorted CD4+, CD8+, or CD8+CD57+ T cells (not recorded which) from PBMCs. The sequence was collected from a human donor with aplastic anemia.

The CDR3 DNA reads TGTGCCAGCATACCGACGACCGGGGGGGCCGGAGATACGCAGTATTTT. It specifies CASIPTTGGAGDTQYF. The rearrangement uses TRBV2 and TRBJ2-3; TRBD2 aligns across 8 bases. CDR3 length equals 16 residues. Germline V gene lookup returns CDR1 SNHLY and CDR2 FYNNEI. Losses at the gene ends were 7 bases for V and 5 bases for J; bases not matched to a gene: 14.